A single sample gave rise to the 30 T cell receptor beta chains below, sequenced in a study of Ad26.COV2.S vaccination and SARS-CoV-2 variants. The data were produced by immunoSEQ multiplex PCR, yet TCRdb's version contains in-frame clones alone and is incomplete. The table shows about 350,000 clones, with roughly 94% occurring only once. The sequenced sample was peripheral blood, obtained after recovery from COVID-19. These receptors all stem from a human donor who had recovered from COVID-19.

The gene calls are TRBV9 and TRBJ1-2; unclear D gene. The V and J ends lost 3 bases and 6 bases respectively, with 21 bases between them. This CDR3 contains 16 residues. Germline V gene data show CDR1 as SGDLS and CDR2 as YYNGEE. CDR3 amino acids: CASSELRETRGDGYTF. The CDR3 DNA is TGTGCCAGCAGCGAGTTACGGGAGACCCGCGGGGATGGCTACACCTTC. Full variable domain (remainder filled in from reference TRBV9 and TRBJ1-2): DSGVTQTPKHLITATGQRVTLRCSPRSGDLSVYWYQQSLDQGLQFLIQYYNGEERAKGNILERFSAQQFPDLHSELNLSSLELGDSALYFCASSELRETRGDGYTFGSGTRLTVV.

In the case of this clone: This same CDR3 is encoded by further DNA sequences in the sample. The rearrangement uses TRBV5-1 and TRBJ2-7, with D unclear. This CDR3 comprises 12 residues. The V and J ends lost 3 bases and 2 bases respectively, with 6 bases between them. CDR1 is SGHRS, CDR2 YFSETQ, per germline. CDR3 region: CASSSQTYEQYF. CDR3 in DNA: TGCGCCAGCAGCTCACAGACCTACGAGCAGTACTTC. Based on the CDR3 plus reference TRBV5-1 and TRBJ2-7, the full variable domain is KAGVTQTPRYLIKTRGQQVTLSCSPISGHRSVSWYQQTPGQGLQFLFEYFSETQRNKGNFPGRFSGRQFSNSRSEMNVSTLELGDSALYLCASSSQTYEQYFGPGTRLTVT.

This rearrangement joins TRBV5-1 to TRBJ2-7, with TRBD1 identical over 8 bases. The CDR3 contains 15 residues. Germline CDR1 and CDR2: SGHRS and YFSETQ. Trimming cost V 0 bases and J 4 bases; bases outside gene matches: 6. The CDR3 sequence: CASSLDRGLTYEQYF. DNA for the CDR3: TGCGCCAGCAGCTTGGACAGGGGGTTGACTTACGAGCAGTACTTC.

V usage is TRBV12-3 or TRBV12-4 and J usage is TRBJ2-5; tentatively, D is TRBD1 (7 bases). V was clipped by 10 bases and J by 3 bases, with 12 bases between them. The CDR3 is made up of 12 amino acids. CDR3 sequence reads: CATRGEKETQYF. As DNA, the CDR3 is TGTGCCACCAGGGGGGAAAAAGAGACCCAGTACTTC.

This chain connects TRBV7-9 to TRBJ1-5; TRBD1 matches at 8 bases. After removal of 5 bases from V and 5 bases from J, the junction contained 14 bases not matched to a gene. Germline CDR1 is SEHNR and CDR2 is FQNEAQ (reference sequence). CDR3 length: 17 amino acids. CDR3 region: CASSTNPGQAAYQPQHF. The CDR3 bases are TGTGCCAGCAGCACTAATCCGGGACAGGCAGCGTATCAGCCCCAGCATTTT. Full variable domain (outside the CDR3, taken from reference TRBV7-9 and TRBJ1-5): DTGVSQNPRHKITKRGQNVTFRCDPISEHNRLYWYRQTLGQGPEFLTYFQNEAQLEKSRLLSDRFSAERPKGSFSTLEIQRTEQGDSAMYLCASSTNPGQAAYQPQHFGDGTRLSIL.

This clone was seen just once. This chain joins TRBV19 and TRBJ2-2; D gene unclear. Trimming pared 1 base from V and 6 bases from J, leaving 12 bases between. Germline V gene lookup returns CDR1 LNHDA and CDR2 SQIVND (reference sequence). The CDR3 is made up of 15 amino acids. The CDR3 DNA reads as TGTGCCAGTAGTATAGTCCCAGGTATCCCCGGGGAGCTGTTTTTT. Translating it yields CASSIVPGIPGELFF.

This rearrangement joins TRBV5-1 to TRBJ2-4, with D hard to call. The CDR3 is 14 amino acids. Germline V CDR1 and CDR2: SGHRS, YFSETQ. Trimming removed 1 base from V and 0 bases from J, with 5 bases in between. CDR3 nucleotides: TGCGCCAGCAGCTTGACGGGAGCCAAAAACATTCAGTACTTC. It is translated as CASSLTGAKNIQYF.

The V and J genes are TRBV7-6 and TRBJ2-5, with D maybe TRBD1 (5 bases). The V gene's germline CDR1 is SGHVS and CDR2 FNYEAQ. The CDR3 totals 15 residues. The germline V and J ends were trimmed by 1 base and 0 bases, with 9 bases remaining between them. The CDR3 reads CASSLVGAHQETQYF. CDR3 nucleotides: TGTGCCAGCAGCTTAGTAGGGGCCCACCAAGAGACCCAGTACTTC.

The V gene is TRBV6-1, the J gene TRBJ2-7; D is ambiguous. This CDR3 has 13 residues. The germline gives CDR1 MNHNS, CDR2 SASEGT. Trimming left V 2 bases short and J 1 base short, with 6 bases between. The CDR3 spells CASSESQSYEQYF. The CDR3 bases are TGTGCCAGCAGTGAATCGCAGTCCTACGAGCAGTACTTC.

This chain uses TRBV6-5 with TRBJ1-6; D possibly corresponds to TRBD1 (5 bases). The CDR3 covers 16 residues. Trimming shortened V by 0 bases and J by 7 bases, and 13 bases separated the two germline ends. Germline assignment: CDR1 MNHEY and CDR2 SVGAGI. CDR3: CASSYSDVRENSPLHF. As DNA, the CDR3 is TGTGCCAGCAGTTACTCGGACGTCAGGGAAAATTCACCCCTCCACTTT.

The chain couples TRBV10-1 to TRBJ1-1; tentatively, D is TRBD1 (5 bases). Germline CDR1 is WNHNN and CDR2 is SYGVQD (reference sequence). Trimming removed 8 bases from V and 4 bases from J, with 14 bases in between. This CDR3 comprises 13 residues. This CDR3 reads CASQDILGTEAFF. The CDR3 region has the DNA TGCGCCAGCCAGGACATTTTGGGCACTGAAGCTTTCTTT.

V is TRBV7-9 and J is TRBJ1-5; tentative D call: TRBD1 (5 bases). V lost 5 bases, J lost 0 bases, and 23 bases lay in between. This CDR3 has 19 residues. CDR1 SEHNR and CDR2 FQNEAQ come from the germline V gene (reference sequence). CDR3: CASSTDRESPFPSNQPQHF. The CDR3 DNA is TGTGCCAGCAGCACAGACAGAGAGTCACCTTTCCCTAGCAATCAGCCCCAGCATTTT.

The V call is TRBV3-1 (or the pseudogene TRBV3-2), the J call TRBJ2-3, with no clear D. CDR1 and CDR2 from the germline V gene are LGHDT and YNNKEL (reference sequence). This CDR3 is built from 14 residues. Trimming stripped 4 bases from V and 4 bases from J, with 12 bases between. The DNA for the CDR3 is TGTGCCAGCAGCCCCCGGACCCAACCAGATACGCAGTATTTT. Translation: CASSPRTQPDTQYF.

This clone has just one count. The chain uses TRBV9 and TRBJ1-1, with D hard to call. The CDR3 covers 15 residues. Trimming stripped 0 bases from V and 2 bases from J, with 11 bases between. In germline, CDR1 is SGDLS, CDR2 YYNGEE. This CDR3 is CASSVESAANTEAFF. The CDR3, as DNA: TGTGCCAGCAGCGTAGAGTCCGCAGCCAACACTGAAGCTTTCTTT.

The J gene is TRBJ1-1, the V gene TRBV19; TRBD1 might be the D (5 bases). The CDR3 spans 15 residues. The V end lost 5 bases, the J end lost 5 bases, and 18 bases lay between the germline ends. Germline V lookup: CDR1 LNHDA, CDR2 SQIVND (reference sequence). The CDR3 nucleotides read TGTGCCAGTAGTTCGTATCCAGGGACCCAAACTGAAGCTTTCTTT. This codes for CASSSYPGTQTEAFF.

This chain connects TRBV6-2 or TRBV6-3 to TRBJ1-2; D is unresolved. Trimming took 3 bases from V and 4 from J, leaving 9 bases between them. The CDR3 is made up of 13 amino acids. CDR1 is MNHEY and CDR2 is SVGEGT in the germline V gene. In DNA form, the CDR3 reads TGTGCCAGCAGTTATTATACCGGCTATGGCTACACCTTC. It is translated as CASSYYTGYGYTF.

The chain recombines TRBV11-2 with TRBJ1-1; no firm D call. The CDR3 has 16 residues. Germline V gene lookup returns CDR1 SGHAT and CDR2 FQNNGV. Trimming removed 3 bases at V and 4 bases at J, with 18 bases between. The CDR3 region is CASSFSSQSGSTEAFF. CDR3 bases: TGTGCCAGCAGCTTCTCTAGCCAGTCGGGAAGCACTGAAGCTTTCTTT.

CDR3 nucleotide sequence: TGTGCCAGCAGCTCAACCCGGGACAGGTTCCATGCAACTAATGAAAAACTGTTTTTT. Encoded protein: CASSSTRDRFHATNEKLFF. The genes are TRBV13 and TRBJ1-4; 8 bases align to TRBD1. The CDR3 extends over 19 amino acids. The ends lost 4 bases at V and 0 bases at J; junction bases unmatched: 13. Germline CDR1 and CDR2: PRHDT and FYEKMQ (reference sequence). The full variable domain, in which reference TRBV13 and TRBJ1-4 provide the parts outside the CDR3, is AAGVIQSPRHLIKEKRETATLKCYPIPRHDTVYWYQQGPGQDPQFLISFYEKMQSDKGSIPDRFSAQQFSDYHSELNMSSLELGDSALYFCASSSTRDRFHATNEKLFFGSGTQLSVL.

The V gene is TRBV5-6, the J gene TRBJ2-3, with 7 bases that match TRBD2. Germline CDR1 reads SGHDT; CDR2 reads YYEEEE. The CDR3 consists of 14 residues. Trimming cost V 2 bases and J 6 bases; bases outside gene matches: 6. CDR3 sequence: CASSFGLVADTQYF. The CDR3 DNA is TGTGCCAGCAGCTTTGGACTAGTAGCTGATACGCAGTATTTT.

The chain uses TRBV20-1 and TRBJ2-7; TRBD1 is a possible D gene (5 bases). V lost 3 bases and J lost 0, with 15 bases in between. CDR1 is DFQATT, CDR2 SNEGSKA, per germline (reference sequence). This CDR3 is built from 15 residues. DNA for the CDR3: TGCAGTGCTAGTAAAGCGACAGCTAGCTCCTACGAGCAGTACTTC. Protein: CSASKATASSYEQYF.

The table lists this clone with a few counts. V gene TRBV7-9 combines with J gene TRBJ1-4; D gene uncertain. Germline CDR1 SEHNR, CDR2 FQNEAQ (reference sequence). This CDR3 spans 17 amino acids. V was clipped by 1 base and J by 0 bases, with 12 bases between them. The CDR3 sequence is CASSLDWPIATNEKLFF. The CDR3 DNA follows: TGTGCCAGCAGCTTAGATTGGCCAATTGCAACTAATGAAAAACTGTTTTTT.

The rearrangement uses TRBV9 and TRBJ1-1, with D perhaps TRBD1 (5 bases). V lost 1 base, J lost 4 bases, and 11 bases lay in between. In germline, CDR1 is SGDLS, CDR2 YYNGEE. CDR3 size: 14 residues. For the CDR3, the DNA is TGTGCCAGCAGCGTACAGGGTAGGGGCACTGAAGCTTTCTTT. Protein sequence: CASSVQGRGTEAFF.

The chain links TRBV10-1 to TRBJ2-7, with TRBD2 as a possible D gene (5 bases). Germline loops: CDR1 WNHNN, CDR2 SYGVQD (reference sequence). The CDR3 runs 11 residues. Trimming pared 3 bases from V and 11 bases from J, leaving 11 bases between. The CDR3 bases are TGCGCCAGCAGTGATGGGAGTCGGAAGTACTTC. It codes for CASSDGSRKYF.

The chain employs TRBV5-1 and TRBJ1-2, with 8 bases fitting TRBD1. The germline CDR1 and CDR2 sequences are SGHRS and YFSETQ. The CDR3 covers 14 residues. The junction had 9 bases not matched to a gene; V was cut back by 4 bases and J by 7 bases. Here the CDR3 DNA reads TGCGCCAGCAGCCCGTCCCCAGGGGGCGGTGGCTACACCTTC. Translated, it gives CASSPSPGGGGYTF. Complete variable domain (other parts from reference TRBV5-1 and TRBJ1-2): KAGVTQTPRYLIKTRGQQVTLSCSPISGHRSVSWYQQTPGQGLQFLFEYFSETQRNKGNFPGRFSGRQFSNSRSEMNVSTLELGDSALYLCASSPSPGGGGYTFGSGTRLTVV.

The chain combines TRBV4-3 with TRBJ1-6; the D is unclear. Germline CDR1 and CDR2: LGHNA and YSLEER. Trimming shortened V by 1 base and J by 12 bases, and 7 bases separated the two germline ends. There are 12 residues in the CDR3. The CDR3 DNA reads TGCGCCAGCAGCCAAGGGAATGGACCCCTCCACTTT. Protein sequence: CASSQGNGPLHF.

This rearrangement joins TRBV7-8 to TRBJ2-1; D is undetermined. Trimming removed 8 bases at V and 0 bases at J, with 5 bases between. This CDR3 contains 12 residues. Germline loops: CDR1 SGHVS, CDR2 FQNEAQ. The CDR3 bases are TGTGCCAGCCGGCTCTCCTACAATGAGCAGTTCTTC. Its protein product is CASRLSYNEQFF.

CDR3 DNA sequence: TGTGCCAGCAGCGACCCACAGGGGGCTTCTGGAAACACCATATATTTT. Translation gives CASSDPQGASGNTIYF. The J gene is TRBJ1-3, the V gene TRBV9; 9 bases agree with TRBD1. V trimming: 3 bases; J trimming: 1 base; junction bases outside the gene matches: 5. The CDR3 is made up of 16 amino acids. In germline, CDR1 is SGDLS, CDR2 YYNGEE.

V gene TRBV19 combines with J gene TRBJ1-1; D is undetermined. Trimming removed 7 bases at V and 3 bases at J, with 9 bases between. This CDR3 has 12 residues. Germline V gene sequence: CDR1 LNHDA, CDR2 SQIVND (reference sequence). The CDR3 nucleotides are TGTGCCAGTAACTTCCGGGACACTGAAGCTTTCTTT. Translating gives CASNFRDTEAFF. The whole variable domain, filled in from reference TRBV19 and TRBJ1-1, reads DGGITQSPKYLFRKEGQNVTLSCEQNLNHDAMYWYRQDPGQGLRLIYYSQIVNDFQKGDIAEGYSVSREKKESFPLTVTSAQKNPTAFYLCASNFRDTEAFFGQGTRLTVV.

The V call is TRBV10-1, the J call TRBJ1-4, with D uncertain. From germline, CDR1 is WNHNN and CDR2 SYGVQD (reference sequence). CDR3 length: 15 residues. Trimming cost V 0 bases and J 0 bases, with 5 bases left between them. This chain's CDR3 is CASSESLATNEKLFF. The CDR3 DNA reads TGCGCCAGCAGTGAGTCTCTTGCAACTAATGAAAAACTGTTTTTT.

This rearrangement joins TRBV11-2 to TRBJ2-3; 8 bases line up with TRBD2. The CDR3 runs 18 residues. Germline assignment: CDR1 SGHAT and CDR2 FQNNGV. V was clipped by 2 bases and J by 2 bases; unmatched bases: 12. The CDR3 DNA is TGTGCCAGCAGCTTACTTGTTCGTAGGACTAGCTCCACAGATACGCAGTATTTT. Amino acid sequence: CASSLLVRRTSSTDTQYF.